This T cell receptor (beta chain) was sequenced for a study of blood T cell repertoires in COVID-19. The overall study: T cells, B-cell-depleted T cells, or PBMCs provided the cDNA or gDNA that served as material.

The CDR3 spans 14 residues. V dropped 2 bases and J dropped 5 bases, with 10 bases sitting between them. CDR1 and CDR2 from the germline V gene are SGHTA and FQGNSA. Authors' methods: Nucleated cell counts were estimated from reference gene primer amplification. Assay used: immunoSEQ multiplex PCR; TCRdb lists only in-frame clones, some missing. V, J and clone size are those of that table, while D and trimming were read from the DNA. This repertoire shows 55,000 to 65,000 clones, 80% to 95% found once; its top ten account for around 2.3%. This TCR came from a man aged 55 to 69 with acute or convalescent COVID-19. This rearrangement joins TRBV7-2 to TRBJ2-1; possible D gene TRBD2, 5 bases. The sample was peripheral blood. The CDR3 loop is CASSLRRWDNEQFF. DNA of the CDR3: TGTGCCAGCAGCTTACGGAGGTGGGACAATGAGCAGTTCTTC.